This TCR beta chain appears in the sequencing data of a study of cytomegalovirus exposure and HLA in healthy donors. Study background: Drawn from HLA-typed donors, approximately 85 million unique TCRs were held in an early data release. Study-level findings and limits: The study recorded over 150 TCR beta chains that were cytomegalovirus-associated.

The germline CDR1 and CDR2 sequences are SNHLY and FYNNEI. The CDR3 is 14 residues long. V was cut by 4 bases and J by 1 base, with 10 bases left in between. This clone appeared a few times. What it binds is unknown. The PCR had 60 Vbeta and 13 Jbeta primers. Here immunoSEQ multiplex PCR was the method, and the copy in TCRdb shows in-frame clones only, minus some. In the table there are approximately 140,000 clones, 75% to 80% of which are singletons. Sequencing was carried out using PBMCs. The clonotype originates from a woman aged 55 to 70 in good health and CMV-seronegative. This chain connects TRBV2 to TRBJ1-1, with a weak D call TRBD1 (6 bases). The CDR3 here is CASSVMGQNTEAFF. The CDR3 DNA reads TGTGCCAGCAGTGTGATGGGACAGAACACTGAAGCTTTCTTT.